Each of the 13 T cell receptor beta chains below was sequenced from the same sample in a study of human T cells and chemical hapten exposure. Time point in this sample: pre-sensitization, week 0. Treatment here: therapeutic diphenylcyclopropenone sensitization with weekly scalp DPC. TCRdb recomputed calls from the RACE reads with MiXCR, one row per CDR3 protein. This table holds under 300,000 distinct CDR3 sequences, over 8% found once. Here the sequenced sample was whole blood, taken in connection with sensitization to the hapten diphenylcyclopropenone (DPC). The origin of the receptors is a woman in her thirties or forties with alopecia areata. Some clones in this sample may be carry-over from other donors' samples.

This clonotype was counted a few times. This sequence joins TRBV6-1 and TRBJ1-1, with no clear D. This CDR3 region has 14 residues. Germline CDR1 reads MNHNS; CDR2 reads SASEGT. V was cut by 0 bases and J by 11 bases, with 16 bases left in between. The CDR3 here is CASSEAWRAYSAFF. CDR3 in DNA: TGTGCCAGCAGTGAAGCATGGCGAGCGTACAGCGCTTTCTTT.

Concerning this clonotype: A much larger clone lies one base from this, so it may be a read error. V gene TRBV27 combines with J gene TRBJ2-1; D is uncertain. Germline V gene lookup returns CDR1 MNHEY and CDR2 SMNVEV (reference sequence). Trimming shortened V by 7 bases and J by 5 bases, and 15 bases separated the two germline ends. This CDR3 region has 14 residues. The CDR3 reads CASIGDFKNNEQFF. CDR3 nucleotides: TGTGCCAGCATCGGAGACTTCAAAAACAATGAGCAGTTCTTC.

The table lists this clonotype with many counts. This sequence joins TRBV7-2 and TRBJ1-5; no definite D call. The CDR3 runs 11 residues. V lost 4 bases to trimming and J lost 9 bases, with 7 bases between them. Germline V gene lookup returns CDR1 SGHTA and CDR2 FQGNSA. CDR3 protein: CASSSPGPQHF. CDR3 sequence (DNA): TGTGCCAGCAGCTCCCCGGGGCCCCAGCATTTT.

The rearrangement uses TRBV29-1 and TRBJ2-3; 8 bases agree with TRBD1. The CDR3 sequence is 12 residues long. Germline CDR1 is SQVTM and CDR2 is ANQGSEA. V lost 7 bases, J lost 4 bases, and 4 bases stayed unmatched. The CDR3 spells CSASGGADTQYF. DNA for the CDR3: TGCAGCGCATCAGGGGGCGCAGATACGCAGTATTTT.

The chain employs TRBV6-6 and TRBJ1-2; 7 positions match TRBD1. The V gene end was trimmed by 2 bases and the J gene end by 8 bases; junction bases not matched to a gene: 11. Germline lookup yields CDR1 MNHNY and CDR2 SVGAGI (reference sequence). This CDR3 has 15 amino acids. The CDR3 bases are TGTGCCAGCAGTTACCCCTCCGACAGGGCTTTCGGCTACACCTTC. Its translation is CASSYPSDRAFGYTF.

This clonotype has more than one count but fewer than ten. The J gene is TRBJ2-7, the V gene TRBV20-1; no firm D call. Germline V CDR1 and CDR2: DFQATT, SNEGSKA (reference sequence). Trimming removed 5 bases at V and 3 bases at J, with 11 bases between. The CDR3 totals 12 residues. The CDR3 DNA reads TGCAGTGCTGTTCAGGATCTCTACGAGCAGTACTTC. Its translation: CSAVQDLYEQYF.

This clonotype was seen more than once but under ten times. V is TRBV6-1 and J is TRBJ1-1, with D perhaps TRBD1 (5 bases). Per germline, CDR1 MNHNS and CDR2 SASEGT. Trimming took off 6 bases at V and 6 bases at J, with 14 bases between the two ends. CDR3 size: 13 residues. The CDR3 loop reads CASRPGPAAEAFF. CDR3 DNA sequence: TGTGCCAGCAGACCGGGACCGGCCGCTGAAGCTTTCTTT.

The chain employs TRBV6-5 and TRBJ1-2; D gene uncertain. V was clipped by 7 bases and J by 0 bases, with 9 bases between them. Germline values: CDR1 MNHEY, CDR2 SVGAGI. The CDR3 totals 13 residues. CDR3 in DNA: TGTGCCAGCAAAGACACCACTAACTATGGCTACACCTTC. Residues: CASKDTTNYGYTF.

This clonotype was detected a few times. CDR3 sequence: CASSPGLAEETQYF. The CDR3 bases are TGCGCCAGCAGCCCGGGACTAGCAGAAGAGACCCAGTACTTC. This rearrangement joins TRBV5-1 to TRBJ2-5, with 9 bases matching TRBD2. The CDR3 has 14 amino acids. CDR1 and CDR2 from the germline V gene are SGHRS and YFSETQ. Trimming cost V 4 bases and J 3 bases; bases outside gene matches: 4.

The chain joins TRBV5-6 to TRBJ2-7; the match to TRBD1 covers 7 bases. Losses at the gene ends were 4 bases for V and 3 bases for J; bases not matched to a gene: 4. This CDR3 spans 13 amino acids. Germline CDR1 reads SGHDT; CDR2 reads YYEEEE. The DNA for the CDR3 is TGTGCCAGCAGCACCGGGACAGTCTACGAGCAGTACTTC. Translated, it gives CASSTGTVYEQYF.

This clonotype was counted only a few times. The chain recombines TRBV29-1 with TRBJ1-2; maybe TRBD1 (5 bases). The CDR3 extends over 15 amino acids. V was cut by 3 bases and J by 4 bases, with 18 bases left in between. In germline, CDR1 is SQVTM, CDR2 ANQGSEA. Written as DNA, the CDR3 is TGCAGCGTTGAGGCAGGTTTAATTCAGGGCTATGGCTACACCTTC. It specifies CSVEAGLIQGYGYTF. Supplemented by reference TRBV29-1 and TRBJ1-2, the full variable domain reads SAVISQKPSRDICQRGTSLTIQCQVDSQVTMMFWYRQQPGQSLTLIATANQGSEATYESGFVIDKFPISRPNLTFSTLTVSNMSPEDSSIYLCSVEAGLIQGYGYTFGSGTRLTVV.

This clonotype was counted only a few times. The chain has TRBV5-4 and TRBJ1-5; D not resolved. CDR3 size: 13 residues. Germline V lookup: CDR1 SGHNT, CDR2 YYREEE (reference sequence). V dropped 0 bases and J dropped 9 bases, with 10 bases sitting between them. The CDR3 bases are TGTGCCAGCAGCTTGGATTCGGCCCCGCCCCAGCATTTT. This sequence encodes CASSLDSAPPQHF.

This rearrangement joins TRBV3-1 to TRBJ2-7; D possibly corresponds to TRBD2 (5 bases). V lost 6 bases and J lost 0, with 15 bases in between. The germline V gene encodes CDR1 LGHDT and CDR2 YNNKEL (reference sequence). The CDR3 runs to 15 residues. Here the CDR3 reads CASSLLAVGSYEQYF. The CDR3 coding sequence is TGTGCCAGCAGTCTTCTAGCCGTAGGCTCCTACGAGCAGTACTTC.